This record covers a single TCR beta chain. Amplification targeted TCR beta CDR3 regions from RNA transcripts. First-round RT-PCR with HTBI primers amplified the TCR CDR3 region. TCRdb itself ran the multiplex PCR reads through MiXCR, one entry per CDR3 protein. Among hundreds of thousands of distinct CDR3 sequences listed, roughly 40% were seen once. Each patient was aged 18 to 65 and had newly diagnosed hyperthyroidism of under 2 months' duration. The study left out patients who had uncontrolled infection, other autoimmune disease, pregnancy or lactation. These data are taken from a study of T cells in Graves' hyperthyroidism and ophthalmopathy. Germline CDR1 is SEHNR and CDR2 is FQNEAQ (reference sequence). Trimming pared 0 bases from V and 12 bases from J, leaving 11 bases between. The CDR3 sequence is 12 residues long.

The chain combines TRBV7-9 with TRBJ1-2, with D perhaps TRBD1 (5 bases). The TCR sequence derives from a man younger than 35 with Graves' hyperthyroidism. The specimen was blood. CDR3 region: CASSLAQGSHTF. The CDR3 DNA sequence: TGTGCCAGCAGCTTAGCCCAGGGTTCCCACACCTTC.